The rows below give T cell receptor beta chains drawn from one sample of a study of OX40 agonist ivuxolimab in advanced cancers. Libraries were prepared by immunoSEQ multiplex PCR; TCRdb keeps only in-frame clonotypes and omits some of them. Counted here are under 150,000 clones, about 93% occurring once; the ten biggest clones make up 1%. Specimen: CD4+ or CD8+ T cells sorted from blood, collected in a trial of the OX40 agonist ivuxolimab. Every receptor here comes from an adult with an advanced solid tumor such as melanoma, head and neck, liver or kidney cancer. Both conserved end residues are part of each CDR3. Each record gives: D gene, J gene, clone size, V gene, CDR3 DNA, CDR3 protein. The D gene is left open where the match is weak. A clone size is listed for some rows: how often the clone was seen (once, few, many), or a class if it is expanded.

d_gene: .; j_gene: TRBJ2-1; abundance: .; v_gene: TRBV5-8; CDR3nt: TGTGCCAGCAGCTTGGTCGTGTCAGCACCTTGGGGCAATGAGCAGTTCTTC; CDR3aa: CASSLVVSAPWGNEQFF
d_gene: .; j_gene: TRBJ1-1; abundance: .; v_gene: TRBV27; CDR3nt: TGTGCCAGCAGTGGCGGGCCTTCAATGAACACTGAAGCTTTCTTT; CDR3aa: CASSGGPSMNTEAFF
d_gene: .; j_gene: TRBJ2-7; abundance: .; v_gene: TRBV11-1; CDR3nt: TGTGCCAGCAGCTTAATTGGTACCTACGAGCAGTACTTC; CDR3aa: CASSLIGTYEQYF
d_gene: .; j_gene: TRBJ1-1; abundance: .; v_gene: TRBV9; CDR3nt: TGTGCCAGCAGCGTAGGCCCCACCTCATGGCGTGAAGCTTTCTTT; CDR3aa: CASSVGPTSWREAFF
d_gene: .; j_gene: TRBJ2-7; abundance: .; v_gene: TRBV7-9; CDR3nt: TGTGCCAGCAGCTTAGAGGCGGGACAGACCTACGAGCAGTACTTC; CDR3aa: CASSLEAGQTYEQYF
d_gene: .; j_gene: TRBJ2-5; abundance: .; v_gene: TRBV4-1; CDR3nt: TGCGCCAGCAGCCAAAGACAGGGGAGGGGAGAGACCCAGTACTTC; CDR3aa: CASSQRQGRGETQYF
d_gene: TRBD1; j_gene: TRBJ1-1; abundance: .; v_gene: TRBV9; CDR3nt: TGTGCCAGCAGCCCCCGACAGGGAGTGAACACTGAAGCTTTCTTT; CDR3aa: CASSPRQGVNTEAFF
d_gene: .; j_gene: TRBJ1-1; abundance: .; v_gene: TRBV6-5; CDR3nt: TGTGCCAGCAGCCCCCTGCGGAACACTGAAGCTTTCTTT; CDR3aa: CASSPLRNTEAFF
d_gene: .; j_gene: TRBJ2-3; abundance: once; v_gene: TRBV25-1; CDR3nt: TGTGCCAGCAGTGAATGGCATCGTACAGATACGCAGTATTTT; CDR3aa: CASSEWHRTDTQYF
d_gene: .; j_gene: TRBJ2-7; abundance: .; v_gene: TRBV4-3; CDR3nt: TGCGCCAGCAGCCCCCAAAGGTCTTCCTACGAGCAGTACTTC; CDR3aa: CASSPQRSSYEQYF
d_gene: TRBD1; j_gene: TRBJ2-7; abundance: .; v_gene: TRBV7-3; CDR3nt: TGTGCCAGCAGCCTCACCGGGACAGGAGGCTACGAGCAGTACTTC; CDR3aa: CASSLTGTGGYEQYF
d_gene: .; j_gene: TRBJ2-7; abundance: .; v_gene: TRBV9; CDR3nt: TGTGCCAGCAGCGCCACAGGCCCCAGCTCCTACGAGCAGTACTTC; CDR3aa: CASSATGPSSYEQYF
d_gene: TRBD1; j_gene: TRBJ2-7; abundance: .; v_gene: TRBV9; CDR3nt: TGTGCCAGCAGCGTAGGAACAGGGGAGCACGAGCAGTACTTC; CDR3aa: CASSVGTGEHEQYF
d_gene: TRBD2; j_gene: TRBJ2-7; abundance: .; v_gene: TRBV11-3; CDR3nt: TGTGCCAGCAGCTTTGCGGGGGGCGAGCAGTACTTC; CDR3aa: CASSFAGGEQYF
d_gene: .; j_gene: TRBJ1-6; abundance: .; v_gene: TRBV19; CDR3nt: TGTGCCAGTAGTCCCAGGGTGGGTTCACCCCTCCACTTT; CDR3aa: CASSPRVGSPLHF
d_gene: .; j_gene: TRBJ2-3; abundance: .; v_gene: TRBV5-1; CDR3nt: TGCGCCAGCAGCTTGGGTCTCAGCACAGATACGCAGTATTTT; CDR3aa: CASSLGLSTDTQYF
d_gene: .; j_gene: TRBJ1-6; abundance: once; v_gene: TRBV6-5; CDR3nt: TGTGCCAGCAGTCTCCGACCGTTCTATAATTCACCCCTCCACTTT; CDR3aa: CASSLRPFYNSPLHF
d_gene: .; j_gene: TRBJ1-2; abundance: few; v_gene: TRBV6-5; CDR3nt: TGTGCCAGCAGTTACTCTGGGTTCCGGGGCTATGGCTACACCTTC; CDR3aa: CASSYSGFRGYGYTF
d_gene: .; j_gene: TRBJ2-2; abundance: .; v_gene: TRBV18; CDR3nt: TGTGCCAGCCGAAACACCGGGGAGCTGTTTTTT; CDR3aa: CASRNTGELFF
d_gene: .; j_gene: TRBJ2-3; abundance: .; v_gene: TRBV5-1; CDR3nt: TGCGCCAGCAGCGCCGGGGTGCGTAAGAGCACAGATACGCAGTATTTT; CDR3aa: CASSAGVRKSTDTQYF
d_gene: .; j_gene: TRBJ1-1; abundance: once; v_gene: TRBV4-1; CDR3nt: TGCGCCAGCAGTCCGGGACAAGGCTCCAACACTGAAGCTTTCTTT; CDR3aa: CASSPGQGSNTEAFF
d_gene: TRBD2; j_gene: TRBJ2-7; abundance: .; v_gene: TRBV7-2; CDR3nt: TGTGCCAGCAGCTTAGTTAAGGGACTAGCGGGAGGACCGTCCTACGAGCAGTACTTC; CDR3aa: CASSLVKGLAGGPSYEQYF
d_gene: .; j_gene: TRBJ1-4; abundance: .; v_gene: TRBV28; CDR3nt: TGTGCCAGCAGACATTCGGGACACCGTAATGAAAAACTGTTTTTT; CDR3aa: CASRHSGHRNEKLFF
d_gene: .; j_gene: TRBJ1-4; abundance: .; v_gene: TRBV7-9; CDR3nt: TGTGCCAGCAGCTCCTACAGGGAGCCTAATGAAAAACTGTTTTTT; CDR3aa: CASSSYREPNEKLFF
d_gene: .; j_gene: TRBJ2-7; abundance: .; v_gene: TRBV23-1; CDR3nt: TGCGCCAGCAGCGCGTTCGGAGCCTACGAGCAGTACTTC; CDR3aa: CASSAFGAYEQYF
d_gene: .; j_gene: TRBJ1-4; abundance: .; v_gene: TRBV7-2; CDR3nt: TGTGCCAGCGCCACCGGGGGTGGTGAAAAACTGTTTTTT; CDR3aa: CASATGGGEKLFF
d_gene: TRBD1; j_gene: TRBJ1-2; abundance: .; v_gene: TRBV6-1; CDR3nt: TGTGCCAGCGGATGGGACAGTTCTAACTATGGCTACACCTTC; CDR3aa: CASGWDSSNYGYTF
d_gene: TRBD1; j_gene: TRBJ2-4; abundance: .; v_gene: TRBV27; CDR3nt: TGTGCCAGCGGGCCAGGACAGGGGCTCTATCTAGCCAAAAACATTCAGTACTTC; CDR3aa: CASGPGQGLYLAKNIQYF
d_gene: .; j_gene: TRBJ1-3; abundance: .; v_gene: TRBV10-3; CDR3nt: TGTGCCATCAGTGAAGTTGGAAACACCATATATTTT; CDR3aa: CAISEVGNTIYF
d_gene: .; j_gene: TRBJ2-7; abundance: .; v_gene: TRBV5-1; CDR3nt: TGCGCCAGCAGTTCCCTGTGGGAGGAGCAGTACTTC; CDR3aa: CASSSLWEEQYF
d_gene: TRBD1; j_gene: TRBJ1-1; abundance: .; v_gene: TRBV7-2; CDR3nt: TGTGCCAGCAGTTCTCGGGACAGGGTCACTGAAGCTTTCTTT; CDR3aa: CASSSRDRVTEAFF
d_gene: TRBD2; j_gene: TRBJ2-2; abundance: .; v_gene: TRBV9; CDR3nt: TGTGCCAGCAGCGCCGGGGGGGGCCCCCCCGGGGAGCTGTTTTTT; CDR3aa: CASSAGGGPPGELFF
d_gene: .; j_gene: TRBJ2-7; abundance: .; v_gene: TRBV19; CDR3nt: TGTGCCAGTGGCGAGGGTCGGGCCTACGAGCAGTACTTC; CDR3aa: CASGEGRAYEQYF
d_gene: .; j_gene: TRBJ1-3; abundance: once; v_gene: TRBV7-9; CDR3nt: TGTGCCAGCAGCTTAACGGGACCCTCTGGAAACACCATATATTTT; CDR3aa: CASSLTGPSGNTIYF
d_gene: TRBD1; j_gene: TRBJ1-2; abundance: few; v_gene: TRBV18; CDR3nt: TGTGCCAGCTCATCTCAGGGGGCGGACTATGGCTACACCTTC; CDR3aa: CASSSQGADYGYTF
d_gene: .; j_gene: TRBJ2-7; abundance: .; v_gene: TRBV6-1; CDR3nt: TGTGCCAGCAGTGAAGTTTTTGGGACGGCGGGCTACGAGCAGTACTTC; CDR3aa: CASSEVFGTAGYEQYF
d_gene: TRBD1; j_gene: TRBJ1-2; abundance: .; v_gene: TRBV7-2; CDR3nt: TGTGCCAGCAGCTTAGAACCAGGGGGGGGCTATGGCTACACCTTC; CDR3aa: CASSLEPGGGYGYTF
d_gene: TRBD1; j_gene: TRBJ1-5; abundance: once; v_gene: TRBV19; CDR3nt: TGTGCCAGTAGCTCGGGACAGCTGAGCAATCAGCCCCAGCATTTT; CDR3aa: CASSSGQLSNQPQHF
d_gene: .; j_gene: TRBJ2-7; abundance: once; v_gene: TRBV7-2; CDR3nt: TGTGCCAGCAGCTTAGGGGGGGGCCGGAGAGAGCAGTACTTC; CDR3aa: CASSLGGGRREQYF
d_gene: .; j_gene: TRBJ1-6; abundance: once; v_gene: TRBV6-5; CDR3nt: TGTGCCAGCGTTGATAATTCACCCCTCCACTTT; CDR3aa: CASVDNSPLHF
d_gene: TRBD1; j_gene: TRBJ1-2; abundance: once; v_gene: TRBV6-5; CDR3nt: TGTGCCAGCAAAGACAGGGACTATGGCTACACCTTC; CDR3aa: CASKDRDYGYTF
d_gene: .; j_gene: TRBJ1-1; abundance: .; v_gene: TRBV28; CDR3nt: TGTGCCAGCAGTTTATGGATGACAGCTTACACTGAAGCTTTCTTT; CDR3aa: CASSLWMTAYTEAFF
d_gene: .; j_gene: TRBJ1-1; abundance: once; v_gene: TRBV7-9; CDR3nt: TGTGCCAGCAGCTTACCAGTTAGCGGGTCAATCACTGAAGCTTTCTTT; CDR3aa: CASSLPVSGSITEAFF
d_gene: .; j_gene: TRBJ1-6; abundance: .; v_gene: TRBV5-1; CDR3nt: TGCGCCACCAAATTTGGGGGGAGCCGGTCACCCCTCCACTTT; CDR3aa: CATKFGGSRSPLHF
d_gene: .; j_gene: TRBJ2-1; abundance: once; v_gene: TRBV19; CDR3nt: TGTGCCAGTAGTATAGACCGGGGCCTCTACAATGAGCAGTTCTTC; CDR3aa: CASSIDRGLYNEQFF
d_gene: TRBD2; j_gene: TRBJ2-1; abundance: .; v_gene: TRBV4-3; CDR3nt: TGCGCCAGCAGCCAAGTGGGGGGGTCGGGCAATGAGCAGTTCTTC; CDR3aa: CASSQVGGSGNEQFF
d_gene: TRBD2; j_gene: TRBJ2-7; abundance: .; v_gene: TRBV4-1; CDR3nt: TGCGCCAGCAGCCAAGATAGGGGCGGGAGGCCCGTTGGGGAGCAGTACTTC; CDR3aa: CASSQDRGGRPVGEQYF
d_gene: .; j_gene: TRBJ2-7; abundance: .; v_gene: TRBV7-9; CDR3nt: TGTGCCAGCAGCTTAGTCTACGAGCAGTACTTC; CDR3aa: CASSLVYEQYF
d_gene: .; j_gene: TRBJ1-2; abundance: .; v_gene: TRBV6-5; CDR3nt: TGTGCCAGCAGTTTTCGGGCATCTAACTATGGCTACACCTTC; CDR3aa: CASSFRASNYGYTF
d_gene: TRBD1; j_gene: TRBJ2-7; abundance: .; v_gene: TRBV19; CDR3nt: TGTGCCAGTAGTAGGACAGGGGAAACCTACGAGCAGTACTTC; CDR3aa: CASSRTGETYEQYF
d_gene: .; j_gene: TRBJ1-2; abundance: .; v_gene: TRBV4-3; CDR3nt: TGCGCCAGCAGCCTCCTGAGGGGTGATGGCTACACCTTC; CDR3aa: CASSLLRGDGYTF
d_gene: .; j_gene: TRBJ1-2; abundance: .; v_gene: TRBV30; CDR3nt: TGTGCCTGGAGGGTACGGTCGATCGCCTTCACCTTC; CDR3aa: CAWRVRSIAFTF
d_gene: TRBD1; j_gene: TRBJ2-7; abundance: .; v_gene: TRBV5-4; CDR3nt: TGTGCCAGCAGCTTGGGGGGGACAGGGGGCTACGAGCAGTACTTC; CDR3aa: CASSLGGTGGYEQYF
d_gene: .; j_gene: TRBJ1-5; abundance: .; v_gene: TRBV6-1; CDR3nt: TGTGCCAGCAGTGAAGGGGGCGCGGAGCAGCCCCAGCATTTT; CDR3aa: CASSEGGAEQPQHF
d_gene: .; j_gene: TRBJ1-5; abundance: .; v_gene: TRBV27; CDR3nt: TGTGCCAGCAGCCCTTTTCGGGGCAGCAATCAGCCCCAGCATTTT; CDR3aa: CASSPFRGSNQPQHF
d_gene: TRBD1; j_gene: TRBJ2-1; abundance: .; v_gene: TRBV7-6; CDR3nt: TGTGCCAGCAGCCCTGGAGGACAGGGAGTGAGCAATGAGCAGTTCTTC; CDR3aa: CASSPGGQGVSNEQFF
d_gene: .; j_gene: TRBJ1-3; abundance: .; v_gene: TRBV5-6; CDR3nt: TGTGCCAGCAGCTTGGGGGGTTCTGGAAACACCATATATTTT; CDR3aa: CASSLGGSGNTIYF
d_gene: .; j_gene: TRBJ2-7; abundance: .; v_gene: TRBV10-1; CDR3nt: TGCGCCAGCAGTGAAAACGGAGCCTACGAGCAGTACTTC; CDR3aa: CASSENGAYEQYF
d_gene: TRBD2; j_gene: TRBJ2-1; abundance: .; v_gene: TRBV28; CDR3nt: TGTGCCAGCAGTCCCCTCCCCTGGGCTAGCGGGAGGTTTGATGAGCAGTTCTTC; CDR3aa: CASSPLPWASGRFDEQFF
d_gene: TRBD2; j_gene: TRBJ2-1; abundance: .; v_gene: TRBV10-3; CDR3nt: TGTGCCATCAGGGGACTAGCGGGTTACAATGAGCAGTTCTTC; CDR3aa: CAIRGLAGYNEQFF